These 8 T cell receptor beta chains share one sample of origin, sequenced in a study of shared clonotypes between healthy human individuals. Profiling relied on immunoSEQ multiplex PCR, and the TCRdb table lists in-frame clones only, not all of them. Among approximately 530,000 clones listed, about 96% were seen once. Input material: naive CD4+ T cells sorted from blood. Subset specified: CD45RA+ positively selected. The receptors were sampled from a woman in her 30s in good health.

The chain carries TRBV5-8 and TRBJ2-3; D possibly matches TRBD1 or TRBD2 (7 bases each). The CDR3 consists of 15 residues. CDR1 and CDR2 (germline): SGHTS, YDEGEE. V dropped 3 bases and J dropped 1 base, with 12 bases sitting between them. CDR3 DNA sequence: TGTGCCAGCAGCTGGGGGGGGACAGGCACAGATACGCAGTATTTT. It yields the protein CASSWGGTGTDTQYF. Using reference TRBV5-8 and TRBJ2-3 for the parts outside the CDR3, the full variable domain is EAGVTQSPTHLIKTRGQQATLRCSPISGHTSVYWYQQALGLGLQFLLWYDEGEERNRGNFPPRFSGRQFPNYSSELNVNALELEDSALYLCASSWGGTGTDTQYFGPGTRLTVL.

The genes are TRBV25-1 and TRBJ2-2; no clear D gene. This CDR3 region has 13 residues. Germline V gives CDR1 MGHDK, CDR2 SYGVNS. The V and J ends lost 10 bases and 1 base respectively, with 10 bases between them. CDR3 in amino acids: CATRTGNTGELFF. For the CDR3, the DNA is TGTGCCACGAGGACCGGGAACACCGGGGAGCTGTTTTTT. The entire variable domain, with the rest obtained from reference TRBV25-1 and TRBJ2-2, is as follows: EADIYQTPRYLVIGTGKKITLECSQTMGHDKMYWYQQDPGMELHLIHYSYGVNSTEKGDLSSESTVSRIRTEHFPLTLESARPSHTSQYLCATRTGNTGELFFGEGSRLTVL.

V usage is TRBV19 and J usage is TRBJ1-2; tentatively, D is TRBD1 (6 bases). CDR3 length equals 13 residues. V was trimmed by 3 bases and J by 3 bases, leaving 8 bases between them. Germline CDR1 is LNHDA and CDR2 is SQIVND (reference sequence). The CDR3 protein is CASSMRTDYGYTF. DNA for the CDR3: TGTGCCAGTAGTATGCGGACAGACTATGGCTACACCTTC. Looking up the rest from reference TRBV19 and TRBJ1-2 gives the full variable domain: DGGITQSPKYLFRKEGQNVTLSCEQNLNHDAMYWYRQDPGQGLRLIYYSQIVNDFQKGDIAEGYSVSREKKESFPLTVTSAQKNPTAFYLCASSMRTDYGYTFGSGTRLTVV.

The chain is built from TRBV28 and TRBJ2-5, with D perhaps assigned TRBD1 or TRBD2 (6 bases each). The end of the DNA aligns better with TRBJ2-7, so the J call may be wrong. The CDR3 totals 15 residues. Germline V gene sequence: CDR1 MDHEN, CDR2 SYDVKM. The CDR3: CASSLYGGAGDEQYF. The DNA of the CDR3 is TGTGCCAGCAGTTTATACGGGGGCGCCGGGGACGAGCAGTACTTC.

The CDR3: CASSSQPGQKRDEQYF. The CDR3 DNA sequence: TGCGCCAGCAGCTCCCAACCGGGACAGAAGAGAGACGAGCAGTACTTC. The rearrangement joins TRBV4-1 to TRBJ2-7; TRBD1 matches at 7 bases. The CDR3 covers 16 residues. CDR1 is MGHRA, CDR2 YSYEKL, per germline. With V trimmed by 5 bases and J by 5 bases, 15 bases remained unmatched.

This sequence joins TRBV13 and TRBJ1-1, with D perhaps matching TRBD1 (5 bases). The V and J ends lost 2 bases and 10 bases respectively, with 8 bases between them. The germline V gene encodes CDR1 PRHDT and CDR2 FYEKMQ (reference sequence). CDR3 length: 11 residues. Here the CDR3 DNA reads TGTGCCAGCAGCTTAAGGGGTTTAGCTTTCTTT. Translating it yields CASSLRGLAFF.

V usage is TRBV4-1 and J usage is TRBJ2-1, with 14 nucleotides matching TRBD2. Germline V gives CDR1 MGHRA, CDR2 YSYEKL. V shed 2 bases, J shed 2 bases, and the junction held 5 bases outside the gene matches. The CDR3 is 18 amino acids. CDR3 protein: CASSQRGTSGSAYNEQFF. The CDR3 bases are TGCGCCAGCAGCCAACGGGGGACTAGCGGGAGTGCCTACAATGAGCAGTTCTTC.

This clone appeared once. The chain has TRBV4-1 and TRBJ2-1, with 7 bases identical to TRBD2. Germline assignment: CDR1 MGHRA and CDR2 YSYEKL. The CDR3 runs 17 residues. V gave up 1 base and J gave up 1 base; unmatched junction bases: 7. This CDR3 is CASSQVWGGESYNEQFF. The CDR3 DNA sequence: TGCGCCAGCAGCCAAGTATGGGGAGGGGAGTCCTACAATGAGCAGTTCTTC.